This passage covers 22 T cell receptor beta chains from one sample sequenced in a study of T cell changes during pregnancy in multiple sclerosis. Assay: immunoSEQ multiplex PCR; the TCRdb copy retains only in-frame clones and omits some. The sample consists of about 110,000 clones, 85% to 95% of them appearing once. The starting material was peripheral blood, obtained after pregnancy. All receptors derive from a female donor with multiple sclerosis, enrolled in a pregnancy study.

CDR3 sequence: CASSFSSWGQGRGYTF. The CDR3 DNA reads TGTGCCAGCAGCTTTTCCAGTTGGGGACAGGGGCGCGGCTACACCTTC. The chain employs TRBV5-4 and TRBJ1-2, with 10 bases lining up with TRBD1. This CDR3 has 16 residues. Losses at the gene ends were 2 bases for V and 8 bases for J; bases not matched to a gene: 12. Germline V lookup: CDR1 SGHNT, CDR2 YYREEE (reference sequence).

This chain joins TRBV15 and TRBJ2-1; 8 bases fit TRBD2. Germline CDR1 LNHNV, CDR2 YYDKDF (reference sequence). The CDR3 runs 16 residues. V lost 0 bases, J lost 6 bases, and 7 bases stayed unmatched. CDR3 bases: TGTGCCACCAGCAGAGATGGCCTAGCGGGCCTCAATGAGCAGTTCTTC. Translation: CATSRDGLAGLNEQFF.

V usage is TRBV11-2 and J usage is TRBJ2-3; 9 nucleotides align to TRBD1. This CDR3 comprises 16 residues. Per germline, CDR1 SGHAT and CDR2 FQNNGV. V was clipped by 2 bases and J by 1 base; unmatched bases: 4. The CDR3: CASSLLGDRGTDTQYF. Written as DNA, the CDR3 is TGTGCCAGCAGCTTATTAGGGGACAGGGGCACAGATACGCAGTATTTT.

This clone was picked up one time. The rearrangement uses TRBV2 and TRBJ2-1, with TRBD2 identical over 9 bases. Germline V gene lookup returns CDR1 SNHLY and CDR2 FYNNEI. Trimming cost V 3 bases and J 8 bases; bases outside gene matches: 8. The CDR3 runs to 15 residues. The CDR3 spells CASSEGSGSIYEQFF. For the CDR3, the DNA is TGTGCCAGCAGTGAGGGTAGCGGGAGTATCTATGAGCAGTTCTTC.

This clone was seen once. The chain links TRBV10-3 to TRBJ2-1; D is possibly TRBD1 (6 bases). The CDR3 extends over 17 amino acids. V lost 0 bases and J 7 bases, leaving 19 bases between the germline ends. Germline CDR1 reads ENHRY; CDR2 reads SYGVKD. The CDR3 DNA sequence: TGTGCCATCAGTGAGTCTATGGGGGCAAAGGATTATAATGAGCAGTTCTTC. It yields the protein CAISESMGAKDYNEQFF.

V is TRBV7-8 and J is TRBJ1-1; a weak D match, TRBD1 (5 bases). The V gene lost 5 bases and the J gene lost 1 base, with 8 bases spanning the gap. The CDR3 contains 13 residues. Germline-derived CDR1 and CDR2 are SGHVS and FQNEAQ. This chain's CDR3 is CASSRGQNTEAFF. DNA of the CDR3: TGTGCCAGCAGCCGTGGACAGAACACTGAAGCTTTCTTT.

This rearrangement joins TRBV6-5 to TRBJ1-5; TRBD1 is a possible D gene (5 bases). Trimming removed 6 bases at V and 4 bases at J, with 16 bases between. The germline CDR1 and CDR2 sequences are MNHEY and SVGAGI. CDR3 length: 15 amino acids. The DNA for the CDR3 is TGTGCCAGCAGCGACCCGACAGAAGGGAATCAGCCCCAGCATTTT. Translating it yields CASSDPTEGNQPQHF.

CDR3 region: CASRRTSGMNTGELFF. CDR3 sequence (DNA): TGTGCCAGCAGACGGACTAGCGGGATGAACACCGGGGAGCTGTTTTTT. This chain uses TRBV6-6 with TRBJ2-2, with 12 positions matching TRBD2. J was trimmed by 1 base and V by 6 bases; bases with no gene match: 3. The CDR3 contains 16 residues. Germline loops: CDR1 MNHNY, CDR2 SVGAGI (reference sequence).

This chain uses TRBV4-1 with TRBJ1-2; TRBD1 agrees at 9 bases. V dropped 1 base and J dropped 13; count of bases not matched to a gene: 4. The CDR3 contains 12 residues. Germline values: CDR1 MGHRA, CDR2 YSYEKL. The chain's CDR3 is CASSQAQGAPTF. CDR3 in DNA: TGCGCCAGCAGCCAAGCACAGGGGGCCCCCACCTTC.

The chain has TRBV2 and TRBJ1-2; D may be TRBD1 (5 bases). CDR1 and CDR2 (germline): SNHLY, FYNNEI. There are 16 residues in the CDR3. Trimming took 2 bases from V and 4 from J, leaving 17 bases between them. CDR3 region: CASSELGGSTFYGYTF. The DNA of the CDR3 is TGTGCCAGCAGTGAATTGGGGGGATCCACTTTCTATGGCTACACCTTC.

The chain carries TRBV4-1 and TRBJ2-1, with TRBD2 identical over 7 bases. The V gene's germline CDR1 is MGHRA and CDR2 YSYEKL. The CDR3 has 17 amino acids. After removal of 2 bases from V and 2 bases from J, the junction contained 9 bases not matched to a gene. The CDR3 is CASSQIAAGLTYNEQFF. The CDR3, as DNA: TGCGCCAGCAGCCAAATAGCGGCGGGACTAACCTACAATGAGCAGTTCTTC.

The chain couples TRBV11-2 to TRBJ2-7; 10 bases agree with TRBD1. J gave up 0 bases and V 1 base, and 0 bases lay outside the gene matches. The germline V gene encodes CDR1 SGHAT and CDR2 FQNNGV. The CDR3 is 15 amino acids. The CDR3 coding sequence is TGTGCCAGCAGCTTAGGGACAGGGGGCTCCTACGAGCAGTACTTC. This translates into CASSLGTGGSYEQYF. Drawing the rest from reference TRBV11-2 and TRBJ2-7, the complete variable domain is EAGVAQSPRYKIIEKRQSVAFWCNPISGHATLYWYQQILGQGPKLLIQFQNNGVVDDSQLPKDRFSAERLKGVDSTLKIQPAKLEDSAVYLCASSLGTGGSYEQYFGPGTRLTVT.

The chain combines TRBV5-1 with TRBJ2-1; 11 positions agree with TRBD2. The CDR3 sequence is 16 residues long. J gave up 4 bases and V 3 bases, and 6 bases lay outside the gene matches. In germline, CDR1 is SGHRS, CDR2 YFSETQ. The CDR3 nucleotides read TGCGCCAGCAGCTCGGCTCTAGCGGGAGGATACAATGAGCAGTTCTTC. This encodes CASSSALAGGYNEQFF.

This sequence joins TRBV20-1 and TRBJ1-1; D is undetermined. Trimming removed 6 bases at V and 2 bases at J, with 7 bases between. The CDR3 is 11 amino acids. Germline assignment: CDR1 DFQATT and CDR2 SNEGSKA (reference sequence). CDR3 region: CSAQTNTEAFF. The CDR3, as DNA: TGCAGTGCCCAGACTAACACTGAAGCTTTCTTT.

This clone occurred a few times. The chain carries TRBV18 and TRBJ1-4, with TRBD1 matching over 7 bases. The CDR3 extends over 12 amino acids. The V gene end was trimmed by 5 bases and the J gene end by 13 bases; junction bases not matched to a gene: 7. Germline CDR1 is KGHSH and CDR2 is LQKENI. The chain's CDR3 is CASSSTGVRLFF. CDR3 DNA sequence: TGTGCCAGCTCATCAACAGGGGTCCGACTGTTTTTT.

J is TRBJ1-3 and V is TRBV14; no clear D gene. CDR1 is SGHDN and CDR2 is FVKESK in the germline V gene. V dropped 1 base and J dropped 0 bases, with 7 bases sitting between them. The CDR3 has 15 amino acids. The chain's CDR3 is CASSQGGSSGNTIYF. CDR3 coding DNA: TGTGCCAGCAGCCAAGGAGGGAGCTCTGGAAACACCATATATTTT. Supplemented by reference TRBV14 and TRBJ1-3, the full variable domain reads EAGVTQFPSHSVIEKGQTVTLRCDPISGHDNLYWYRRVMGKEIKFLLHFVKESKQDESGMPNNRFLAERTGGTYSTLKVQPAELEDSGVYFCASSQGGSSGNTIYFGEGSWLTVV.

The chain has TRBV6-5 and TRBJ2-1, with TRBD2 matching over 7 bases. Per the germline V gene, CDR1 is MNHEY and CDR2 is SVGAGI. V was pared by 2 bases and J by 2 bases, with 3 bases of the junction left unmatched. The CDR3 has 15 amino acids. In nucleotides, the CDR3 is TGTGCCAGCAGTTACGGGGGGGGGACCTACAATGAGCAGTTCTTC. Translating it yields CASSYGGGTYNEQFF.

The chain carries TRBV28 and TRBJ1-2, with D maybe TRBD1 (5 bases). The length of the CDR3 is 16 residues. V shed 5 bases and J shed 0 bases, with 16 bases lying between them. The germline V gene has CDR1 MDHEN and CDR2 SYDVKM. CDR3 nucleotides: TGTGCCAGCAGTGGCCCTAGGACACGAACTAACTATGGCTACACCTTC. This translates into CASSGPRTRTNYGYTF.

The chain uses TRBV2 and TRBJ1-2; no clear D. Germline-derived CDR1 and CDR2 are SNHLY and FYNNEI. This CDR3 is built from 13 residues. V lost 10 bases to trimming and J lost 2 bases, with 14 bases between them. CDR3 DNA sequence: TGTGCCACCAACTTCCCCGGGAACTATGGCTACACCTTC. It codes for CATNFPGNYGYTF.

This chain joins TRBV19 and TRBJ2-3, with 11 positions matching TRBD2. Looked up from germline, CDR1 is LNHDA and CDR2 is SQIVND (reference sequence). The junction had 9 bases not matched to a gene; V was cut back by 3 bases and J by 7 bases. The CDR3 length is 16 residues. The CDR3 is CASSIYPGTSGYTQYF. The DNA of the CDR3 is TGTGCCAGTAGTATTTACCCCGGGACTAGCGGTTATACGCAGTATTTT.

The chain combines TRBV7-2 with TRBJ1-6; possible D gene TRBD1, 5 bases. Per germline, CDR1 SGHTA and CDR2 FQGNSA. The CDR3 has 14 residues. V was clipped by 4 bases and J by 6 bases, with 10 bases between them. The CDR3 reads CASSYQGGNSPLHF. For the CDR3, the DNA is TGTGCCAGCAGCTATCAGGGCGGTAATTCACCCCTCCACTTT.

CDR3 residues: CASSLGAETEAFF. As DNA, the CDR3 is TGTGCCAGCTCACTTGGGGCCGAGACTGAAGCTTTCTTT. The V and J genes are TRBV7-9 and TRBJ1-1; D perhaps matches TRBD1 (5 bases). The germline gives CDR1 SEHNR, CDR2 FQNEAQ (reference sequence). This CDR3 has 13 amino acids. The V end lost 8 bases, the J end lost 5 bases, and 15 bases lay between the germline ends.